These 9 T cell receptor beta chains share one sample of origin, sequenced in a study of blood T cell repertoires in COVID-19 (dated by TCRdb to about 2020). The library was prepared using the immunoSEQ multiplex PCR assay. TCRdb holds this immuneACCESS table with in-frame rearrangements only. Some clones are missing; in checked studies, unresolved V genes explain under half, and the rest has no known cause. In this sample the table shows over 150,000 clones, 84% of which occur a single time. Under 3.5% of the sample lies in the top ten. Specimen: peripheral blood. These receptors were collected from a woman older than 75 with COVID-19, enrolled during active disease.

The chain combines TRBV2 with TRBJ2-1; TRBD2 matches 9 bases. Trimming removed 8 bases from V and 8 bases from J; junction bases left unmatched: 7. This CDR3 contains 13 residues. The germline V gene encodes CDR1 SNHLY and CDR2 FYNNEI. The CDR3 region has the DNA TGTGCCAGCGCGGGGGGGCCAATGTATGAGCAGTTCTTC. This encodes CASAGGPMYEQFF.

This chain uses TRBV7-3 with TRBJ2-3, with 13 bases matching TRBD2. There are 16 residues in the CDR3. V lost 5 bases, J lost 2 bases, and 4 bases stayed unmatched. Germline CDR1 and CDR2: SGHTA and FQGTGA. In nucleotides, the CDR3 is TGTGCCAGCAGCCCCGGGACTAGCGGGGCCACAGATACGCAGTATTTT. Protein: CASSPGTSGATDTQYF.

In nucleotides, the CDR3 is TGTGCCAGCAGCGTAGTGGGGGGAGGCTACAATGAGCAGTTCTTC. It translates to CASSVVGGGYNEQFF. This chain links TRBV9 with TRBJ2-1; the D gene is possibly TRBD2 (6 bases). The CDR3 runs 15 residues. The germline V gene has CDR1 SGDLS and CDR2 YYNGEE. V lost 0 bases and J 3 bases, leaving 10 bases between the germline ends.

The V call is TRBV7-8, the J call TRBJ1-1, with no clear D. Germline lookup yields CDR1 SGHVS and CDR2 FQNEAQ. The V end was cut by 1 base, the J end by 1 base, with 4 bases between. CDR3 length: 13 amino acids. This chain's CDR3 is CASSLGRNTEAFF. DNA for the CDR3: TGTGCCAGCAGCTTAGGCAGGAACACTGAAGCTTTCTTT.

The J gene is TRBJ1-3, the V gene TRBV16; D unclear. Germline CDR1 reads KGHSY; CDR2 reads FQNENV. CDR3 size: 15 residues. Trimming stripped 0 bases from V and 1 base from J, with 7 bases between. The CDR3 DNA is TGTGCCAGCAGCCAATCGTCACAGTCTGGAAACACCATATATTTT. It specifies CASSQSSQSGNTIYF.

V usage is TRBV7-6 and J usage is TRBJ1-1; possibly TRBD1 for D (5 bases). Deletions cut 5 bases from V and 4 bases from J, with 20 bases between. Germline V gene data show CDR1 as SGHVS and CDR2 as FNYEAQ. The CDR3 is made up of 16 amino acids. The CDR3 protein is CASSKGLPGMSTEAFF. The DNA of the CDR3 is TGTGCCAGCAGCAAGGGACTCCCCGGTATGAGCACTGAAGCTTTCTTT.

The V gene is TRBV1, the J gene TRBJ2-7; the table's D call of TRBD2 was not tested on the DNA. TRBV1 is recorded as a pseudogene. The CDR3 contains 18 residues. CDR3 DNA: TGCACCAGCAGCCCAGAATCCGGGACTAGCGGGAGATGGTACGAGCAGTACTTC. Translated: CTSSPESGTSGRWYEQYF.

CDR3 nucleotide sequence: TGTGCCAGCAGCCTAGCTGGGGCCAACGTCCTGACTTTC. This encodes CASSLAGANVLTF. The V call is TRBV12-3 or TRBV12-4, the J call TRBJ2-6; D not certain. V dropped 6 bases and J dropped 2 bases, with 5 bases sitting between them. The CDR3 loop spans 13 amino acids.

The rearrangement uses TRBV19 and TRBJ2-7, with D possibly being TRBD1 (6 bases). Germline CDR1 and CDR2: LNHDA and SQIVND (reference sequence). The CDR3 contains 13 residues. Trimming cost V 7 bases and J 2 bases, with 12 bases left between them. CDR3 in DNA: TGTGCCAGTACAAACCCAGGGGCCTACGAGCAGTACTTC. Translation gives CASTNPGAYEQYF.